This T cell receptor beta chain is from a study of T cells in Graves' hyperthyroidism and ophthalmopathy. Per the germline V gene, CDR1 is LGHDT and CDR2 is YNNKEL (reference sequence). The CDR3 length is 19 residues. Unmatched junction bases numbered 13, after V lost 5 bases and J lost 0 bases. Amplification targeted TCR beta CDR3 regions from RNA transcripts. With the HTBI primer set, the TCR CDR3 went through a first round of RT-PCR. Using its own MiXCR run on the multiplex PCR reads, TCRdb lists one record per CDR3 protein. This sample has over 700,000 distinct CDR3 sequences, with 15% to 20% found just once. This clonotype came up a few times. The antigen is unknown. Study-level findings and limits: Among clonotypes expanded in thyroid above 0.001, most were also found in blood. The model made its ophthalmopathy prediction, and onset followed a median approximately 6 months later.

The chain links TRBV3-1 to TRBJ2-6; 7 nucleotides match TRBD1. Sample: blood. The sequence was obtained from a woman aged 50 to 65 with Graves' hyperthyroidism that later progressed to Graves' ophthalmopathy. The CDR3 nucleotides read TGTGCCAGCAGCGGAGACCGACAGGGCCCAAGCTCTGGGGCCAACGTCCTGACTTTC. Residues: CASSGDRQGPSSGANVLTF.